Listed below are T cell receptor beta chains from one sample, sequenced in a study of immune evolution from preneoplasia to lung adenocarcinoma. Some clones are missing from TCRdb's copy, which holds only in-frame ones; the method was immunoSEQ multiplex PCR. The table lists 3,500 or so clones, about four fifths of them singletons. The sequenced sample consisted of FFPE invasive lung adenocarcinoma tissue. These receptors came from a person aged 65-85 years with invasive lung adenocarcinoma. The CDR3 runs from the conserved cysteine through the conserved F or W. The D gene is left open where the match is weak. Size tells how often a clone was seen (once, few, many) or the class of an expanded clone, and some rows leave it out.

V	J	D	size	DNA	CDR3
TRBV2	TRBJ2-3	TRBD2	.	TGTGCCAGCAGCATACTAGCGGGAGGACCTACTAGCACAGATACGCAGTATTTT	CASSILAGGPTSTDTQYF
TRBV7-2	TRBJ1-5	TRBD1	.	TGTGCCAGCAGGGGTCAGGGGGCTCCCGGGCAGCCCCAGCATTTT	CASRGQGAPGQPQHF
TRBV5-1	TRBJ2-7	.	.	TGCGCCAGCAGCTTGGGACCGGGACCATCCTACGAGCAATACTTC	CASSLGPGPSYEQYF
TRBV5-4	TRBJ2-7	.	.	TGTGCCAGCAGCTTTCCTCAGGGGTTTAAGGTTAGCGAGCAGTACTTC	CASSFPQGFKVSEQYF
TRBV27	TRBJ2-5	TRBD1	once	TGTGCCAGCAGTGTGGGACAGGGAGGCGAGACCCAGTACTTC	CASSVGQGGETQYF
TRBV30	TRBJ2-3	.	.	TGTGCCTGGAGTCTCGGGGGAGATACGCAGTATTTT	CAWSLGGDTQYF
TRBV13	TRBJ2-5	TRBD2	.	TGTGCCAGCAGCTTAGGGGCGGGAGGGAGCGAGACCCAGTACTTC	CASSLGAGGSETQYF
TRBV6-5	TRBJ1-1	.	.	TGTGCCAGCAGTGACACTCCATTTAACACTGAAGCTTTCTTT	CASSDTPFNTEAFF
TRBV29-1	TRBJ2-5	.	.	TGCAGCGTTGAAGACCTGGCGCAAGAGACCCAGTACTTC	CSVEDLAQETQYF
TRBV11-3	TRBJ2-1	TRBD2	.	TGTGCCAGCAGCCCACTAGCGGGGGCATACAATGAGCAGTTCTTC	CASSPLAGAYNEQFF
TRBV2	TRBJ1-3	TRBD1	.	TGTGCCAGCCAGACAGGGAGGGAGGACACCATATATTTT	CASQTGREDTIYF
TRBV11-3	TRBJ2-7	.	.	TGTGCCAGCGGGAGCGGAGCGAGCTCATACGAGCAGTACTTC	CASGSGASSYEQYF
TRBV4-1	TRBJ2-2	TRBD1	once	TGCGCCAGCACCAGGGACAGAAACACCGGGGAGCTGTTTTTT	CASTRDRNTGELFF
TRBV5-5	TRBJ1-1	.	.	TGTGCCAGCAGTCCCCGCGGGCTGAACACTGAAGCTTTCTTT	CASSPRGLNTEAFF
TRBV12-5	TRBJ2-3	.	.	TGTGCTAGTGGGTGGGGGATAAGCACAGATACGCAGTATTTT	CASGWGISTDTQYF
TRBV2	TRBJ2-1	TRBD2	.	TGTGCCAGCAGGGAACCGACTAGCGGGAGCAATGAGCAGTTCTTC	CASREPTSGSNEQFF
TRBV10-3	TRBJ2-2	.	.	TGTGCCACCAAGTATGACCCCGCGAACACCGGGGAGCTGTTTTTT	CATKYDPANTGELFF
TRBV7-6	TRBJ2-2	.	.	TGTGCCAGCAGTTCTCGGGTGGCGCCGAACACCGGGGAGCTGTTTTTT	CASSSRVAPNTGELFF
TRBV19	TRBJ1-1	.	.	TGTGCCAGTAGTATGTGGCAGGGGAACACTGAAGCTTTCTTT	CASSMWQGNTEAFF
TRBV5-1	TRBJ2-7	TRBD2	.	TGCGCCAGCAGCCAGGGTGGTAGCGGGATGCCCGAGCAGTACTTC	CASSQGGSGMPEQYF
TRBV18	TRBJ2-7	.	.	TGTGCCAGCTCACCAGGTCTAGATCCGACCGAGCAGTACTTC	CASSPGLDPTEQYF
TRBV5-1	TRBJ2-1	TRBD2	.	TGCGCCAGCAGCCCGGGACTAGCGGATGTCTACAATGAGCAGTTCTTC	CASSPGLADVYNEQFF
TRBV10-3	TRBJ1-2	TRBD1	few	TGTGCCATCAGTGAGTCGGGACAGACATCTAACTATGGCTACACCTTC	CAISESGQTSNYGYTF
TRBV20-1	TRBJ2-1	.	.	TGCAGTGCTAGCGTTGTGTGGGGTCGGTTCTTC	CSASVVWGRFF
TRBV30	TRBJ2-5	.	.	TGTGCCTGGAGTCACGAACAGGCGTCCCAAGAGACCCAGTACTTC	CAWSHEQASQETQYF
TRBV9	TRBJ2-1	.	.	TGTGCCAGCAGCGCCCAGACGTACAATGAGCAGTTCTTC	CASSAQTYNEQFF
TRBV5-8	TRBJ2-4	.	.	TGTGCCAGCAGCTTGACTGGGGGTCTTCAGTACTTC	CASSLTGGLQYF
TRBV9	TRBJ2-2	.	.	TGTGCCAGCAGCTTCACAGGGAACACCGGGGAGCTGTTTTTT	CASSFTGNTGELFF
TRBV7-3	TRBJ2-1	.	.	TGTGCCAGCAGCTTTCCGGGACCCCGGGGCCATGAGCAGTTCTTC	CASSFPGPRGHEQFF
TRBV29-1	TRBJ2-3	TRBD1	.	TGCAGCGTTGATCGAGACAGGGGGACAGATACGCAGTATTTT	CSVDRDRGTDTQYF
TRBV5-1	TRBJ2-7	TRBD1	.	TGCGCCAGCAGCTTGGAGGACAGGGGGTTGGGATACGAGCAGTACTTC	CASSLEDRGLGYEQYF
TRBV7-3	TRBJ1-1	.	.	TGTGCCAGCAGTCCTATCCCGGGGCGGGGGAACACTGAAGCTTTCTTT	CASSPIPGRGNTEAFF
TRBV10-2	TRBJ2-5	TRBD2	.	TGCGCCAGCAGTCGCGCCGGGACTAGCGGTTACCAAGAGACCCAGTACTTC	CASSRAGTSGYQETQYF
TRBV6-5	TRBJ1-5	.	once	TGTGCCAGCAGTTGGAACAACAATCAGCCCCAGCATTTT	CASSWNNNQPQHF
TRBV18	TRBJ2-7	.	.	TGTGCCAGCTCCCCCGGACCAGATTCTTACGAGCAGTACTTC	CASSPGPDSYEQYF
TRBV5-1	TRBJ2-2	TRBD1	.	TGCGCCAGCAGCTCCCAGGACAGGGCCACCGGGGAGCTGTTTTTT	CASSSQDRATGELFF
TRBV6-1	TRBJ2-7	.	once	TGTGCCAGCAGTGAAGGGCCGTACGAGCAGTACTTC	CASSEGPYEQYF
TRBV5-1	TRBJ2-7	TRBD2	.	TGCGCCAGCAGCCTCTCTAGCGGCTCCTACGAGCAGTACTTC	CASSLSSGSYEQYF
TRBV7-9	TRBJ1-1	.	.	TGTGCCAGCAGAGGGGCAGCCCACATGAACACTGAAGCTTTCTTT	CASRGAAHMNTEAFF
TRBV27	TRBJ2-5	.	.	TGTGCCAGCAAGGCCCAGAAACAAGAGACCCAGTACTTC	CASKAQKQETQYF
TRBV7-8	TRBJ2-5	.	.	TGTGCCAGCAGCTTAGGCGCAGGGCCGTGGGAGACCCAGTACTTC	CASSLGAGPWETQYF
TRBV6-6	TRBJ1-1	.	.	TGTGCCAGCAGTTTATCTCAGGCCTCGAACACTGAAGCTTTCTTT	CASSLSQASNTEAFF
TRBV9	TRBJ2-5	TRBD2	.	TGTGCCAGCAGCGATGGGACTAGCGGGATTGGAGAGACCCAGTACTTC	CASSDGTSGIGETQYF
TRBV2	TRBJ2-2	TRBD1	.	TGTGCCAGCAGCCTCACAGGGGGCCCTACGAATTTCCACGGGGAGCTGTTTTTT	CASSLTGGPTNFHGELFF
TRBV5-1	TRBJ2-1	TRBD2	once	TGCGCCAGCCGACTAGCGGGAGGTCGGGAGCAGTTCTTC	CASRLAGGREQFF
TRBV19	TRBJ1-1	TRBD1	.	TGTGCCAGTAGTAGAACAGGGGGGAAGTTAGGCACTGAAGCTTTCTTT	CASSRTGGKLGTEAFF
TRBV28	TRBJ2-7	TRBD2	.	TGTGCCAGCAGTCCCGCGACTAGCGGGAGGGTCTACGAGCAGTACTTC	CASSPATSGRVYEQYF
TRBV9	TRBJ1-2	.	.	TGTGCCAGCAGCGTAGGAATCTCACTTTATGGCTACACCTTC	CASSVGISLYGYTF
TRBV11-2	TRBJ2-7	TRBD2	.	TGTGCCAGCAGCTTGGCGAGCGGGGGGTTCCCCTACGAGCAGTACTTC	CASSLASGGFPYEQYF
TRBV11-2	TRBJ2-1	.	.	TGTGCCAGCAGCCCGGAGTACAATGAGCAGTTCTTC	CASSPEYNEQFF
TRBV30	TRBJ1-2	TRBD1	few	TGTGCCTGGAGTCAGGACAGGGGCTATGGCTACACCTTC	CAWSQDRGYGYTF
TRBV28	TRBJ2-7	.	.	TGTGCCAGCAGTTCAGAAAACATCTACGAGCAGTACTTC	CASSSENIYEQYF
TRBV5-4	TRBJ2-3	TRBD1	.	TGTGCCAGCAGCTTGATGAAGGGGGCAATAGATACGCAGTATTTT	CASSLMKGAIDTQYF